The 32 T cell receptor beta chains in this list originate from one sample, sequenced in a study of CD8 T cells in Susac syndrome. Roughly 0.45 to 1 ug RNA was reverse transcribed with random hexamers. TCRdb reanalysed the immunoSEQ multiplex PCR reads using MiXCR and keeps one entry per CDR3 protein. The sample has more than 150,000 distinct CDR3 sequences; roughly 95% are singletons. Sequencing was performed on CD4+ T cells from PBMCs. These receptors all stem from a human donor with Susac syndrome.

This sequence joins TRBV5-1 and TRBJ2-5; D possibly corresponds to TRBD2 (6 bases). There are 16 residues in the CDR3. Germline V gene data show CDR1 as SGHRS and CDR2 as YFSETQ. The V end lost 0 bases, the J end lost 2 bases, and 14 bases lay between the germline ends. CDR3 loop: CASSLVGRGEQETQYF. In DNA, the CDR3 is TGCGCCAGCAGCTTGGTAGGGCGCGGGGAGCAAGAGACCCAGTACTTC.

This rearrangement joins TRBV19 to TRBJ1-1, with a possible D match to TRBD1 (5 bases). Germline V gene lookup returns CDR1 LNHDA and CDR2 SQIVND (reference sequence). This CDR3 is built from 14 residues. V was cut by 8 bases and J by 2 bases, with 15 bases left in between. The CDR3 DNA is TGTGCCAGTCACTCGACAGCGATCAACACTGAAGCTTTCTTT. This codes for CASHSTAINTEAFF.

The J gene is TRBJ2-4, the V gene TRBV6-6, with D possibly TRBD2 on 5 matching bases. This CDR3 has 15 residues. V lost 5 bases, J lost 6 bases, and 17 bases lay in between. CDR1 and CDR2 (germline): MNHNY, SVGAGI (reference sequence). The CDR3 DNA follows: TGTGCCAGCAGTCGAAACCGGGCCGAGGGAAACATTCAGTACTTC. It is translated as CASSRNRAEGNIQYF.

CDR3 nucleotides: TGCAGTGTCCCCGGTCGCACAGATACGCAGTATTTT. It translates to CSVPGRTDTQYF. The rearrangement links TRBV20-1 to TRBJ2-3; D unclear. The CDR3 runs 12 residues. V was pared by 7 bases and J by 1 base, with 9 bases between. Per germline, CDR1 DFQATT and CDR2 SNEGSKA (reference sequence).

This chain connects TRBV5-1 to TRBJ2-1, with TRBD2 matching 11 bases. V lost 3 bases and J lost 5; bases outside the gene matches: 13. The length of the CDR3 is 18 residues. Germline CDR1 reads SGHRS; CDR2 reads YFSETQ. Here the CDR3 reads CASSSSGGPPGLHNEQFF. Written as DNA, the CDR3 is TGCGCCAGCAGCTCTAGCGGGGGGCCCCCAGGGCTTCACAATGAGCAGTTCTTC. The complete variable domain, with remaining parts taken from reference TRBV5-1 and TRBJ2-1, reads KAGVTQTPRYLIKTRGQQVTLSCSPISGHRSVSWYQQTPGQGLQFLFEYFSETQRNKGNFPGRFSGRQFSNSRSEMNVSTLELGDSALYLCASSSSGGPPGLHNEQFFGPGTRLTVL.

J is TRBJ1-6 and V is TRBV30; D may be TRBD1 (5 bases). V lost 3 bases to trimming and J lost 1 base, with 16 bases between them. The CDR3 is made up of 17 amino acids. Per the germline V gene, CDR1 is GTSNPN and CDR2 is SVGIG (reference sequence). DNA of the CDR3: TGTGCCTGGAGCGGTTCTATGGGGGGGTCCTATAATTCACCCCTCCACTTT. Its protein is CAWSGSMGGSYNSPLHF.

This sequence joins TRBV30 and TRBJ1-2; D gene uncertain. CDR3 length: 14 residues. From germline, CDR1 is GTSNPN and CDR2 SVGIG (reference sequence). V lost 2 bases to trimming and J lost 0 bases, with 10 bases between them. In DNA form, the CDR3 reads TGTGCCTGGAGTCTACTCCAAGCTAACTATGGCTACACCTTC. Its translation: CAWSLLQANYGYTF.

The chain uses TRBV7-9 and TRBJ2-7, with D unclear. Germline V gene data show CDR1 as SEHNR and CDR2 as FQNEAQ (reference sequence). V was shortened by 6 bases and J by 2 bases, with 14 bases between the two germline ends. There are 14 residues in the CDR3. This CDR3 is CASSIGSGPYEQYF. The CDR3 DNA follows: TGTGCCAGCAGTATTGGGTCCGGGCCCTACGAGCAGTACTTC.

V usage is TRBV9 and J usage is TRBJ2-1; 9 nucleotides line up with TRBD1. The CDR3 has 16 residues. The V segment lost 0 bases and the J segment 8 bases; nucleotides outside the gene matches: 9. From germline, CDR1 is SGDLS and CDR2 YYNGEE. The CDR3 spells CASSVDLDRGGHEQFF. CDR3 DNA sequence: TGTGCCAGCAGCGTAGACCTGGACAGGGGCGGGCATGAGCAGTTCTTC.

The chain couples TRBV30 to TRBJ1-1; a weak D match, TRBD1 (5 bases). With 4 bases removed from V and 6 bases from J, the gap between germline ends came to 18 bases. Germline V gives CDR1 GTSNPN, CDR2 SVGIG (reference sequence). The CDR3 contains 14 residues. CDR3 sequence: CAWTWRGTFSEAFF. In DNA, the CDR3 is TGTGCCTGGACGTGGAGAGGGACCTTTTCTGAAGCTTTCTTT.

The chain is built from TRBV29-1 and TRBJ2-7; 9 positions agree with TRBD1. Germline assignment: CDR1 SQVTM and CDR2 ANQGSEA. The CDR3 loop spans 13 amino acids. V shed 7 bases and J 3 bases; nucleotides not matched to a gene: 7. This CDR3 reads CSAMDRGYYEQYF. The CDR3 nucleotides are TGCAGCGCAATGGACAGGGGTTACTACGAGCAGTACTTC.

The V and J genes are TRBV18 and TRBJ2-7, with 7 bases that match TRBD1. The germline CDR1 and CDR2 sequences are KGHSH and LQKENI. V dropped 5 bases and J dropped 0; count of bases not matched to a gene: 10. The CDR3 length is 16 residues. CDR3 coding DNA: TGTGCCAGCTCAACAACTCCAGGGGGTAACTCCTACGAGCAGTACTTC. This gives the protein CASSTTPGGNSYEQYF. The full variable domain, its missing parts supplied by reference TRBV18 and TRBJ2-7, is NAGVMQNPRHLVRRRGQEARLRCSPMKGHSHVYWYRQLPEEGLKFMVYLQKENIIDESGMPKERFSAEFPKEGPSILRIQQVVRGDSAAYFCASSTTPGGNSYEQYFGPGTRLTVT.

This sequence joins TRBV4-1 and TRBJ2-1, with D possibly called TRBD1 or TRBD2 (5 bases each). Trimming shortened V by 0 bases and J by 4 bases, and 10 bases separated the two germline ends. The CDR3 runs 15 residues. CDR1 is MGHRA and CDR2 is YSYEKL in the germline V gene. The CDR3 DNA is TGCGCCAGCAGCCAAGAGAGGGGACGATACAATGAGCAGTTCTTC. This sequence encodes CASSQERGRYNEQFF.

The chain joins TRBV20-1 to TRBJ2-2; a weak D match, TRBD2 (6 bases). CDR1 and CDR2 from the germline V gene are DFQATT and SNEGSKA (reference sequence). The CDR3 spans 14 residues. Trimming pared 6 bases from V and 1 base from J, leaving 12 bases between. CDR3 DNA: TGCAGTGCCATAAGGAGGGGGAACACCGGGGAGCTGTTTTTT. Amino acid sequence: CSAIRRGNTGELFF.

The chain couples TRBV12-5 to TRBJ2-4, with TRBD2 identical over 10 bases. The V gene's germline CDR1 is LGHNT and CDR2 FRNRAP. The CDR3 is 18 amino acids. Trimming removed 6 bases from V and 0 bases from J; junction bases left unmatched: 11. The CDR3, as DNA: TGTGCTAGTGGACGGGGACTAGCGACTCCCTTAGCCAAAAACATTCAGTACTTC. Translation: CASGRGLATPLAKNIQYF.

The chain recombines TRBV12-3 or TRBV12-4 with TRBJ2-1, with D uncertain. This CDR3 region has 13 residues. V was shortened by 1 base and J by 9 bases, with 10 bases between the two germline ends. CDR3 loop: CASSLGPSGEQFF. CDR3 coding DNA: TGTGCCAGCAGTTTAGGGCCTTCCGGTGAGCAGTTCTTC.

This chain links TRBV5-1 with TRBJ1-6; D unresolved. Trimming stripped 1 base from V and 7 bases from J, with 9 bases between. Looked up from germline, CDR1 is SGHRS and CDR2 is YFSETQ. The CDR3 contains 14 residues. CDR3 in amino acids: CASSLTGPNSPLHF. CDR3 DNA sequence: TGCGCCAGCAGCTTGACGGGTCCCAATTCACCCCTCCACTTT.

CDR3 coding DNA: TGTGCCAGCGGCACCTGGGGACCCTATAATTCACCCCTCCACTTT. Translation gives CASGTWGPYNSPLHF. The V gene is TRBV5-6, the J gene TRBJ1-6; perhaps TRBD1 as D (5 bases). There are 15 residues in the CDR3. Germline loops: CDR1 SGHDT, CDR2 YYEEEE. Trimming took 7 bases from V and 2 from J, leaving 13 bases between them.

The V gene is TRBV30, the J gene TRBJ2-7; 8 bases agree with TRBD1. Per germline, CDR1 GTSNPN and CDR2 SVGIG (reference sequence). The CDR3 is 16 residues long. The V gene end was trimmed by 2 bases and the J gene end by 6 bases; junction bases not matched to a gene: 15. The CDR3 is CAWSPPGAGGLPEQYF. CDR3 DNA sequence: TGTGCCTGGAGTCCCCCCGGGGCAGGGGGCTTACCCGAGCAGTACTTC.

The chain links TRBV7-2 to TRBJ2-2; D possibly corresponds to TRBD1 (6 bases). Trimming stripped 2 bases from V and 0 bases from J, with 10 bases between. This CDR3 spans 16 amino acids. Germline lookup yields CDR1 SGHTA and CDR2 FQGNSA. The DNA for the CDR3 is TGTGCCAGCAGCTTAACGACAGGACCGAACACCGGGGAGCTGTTTTTT. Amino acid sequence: CASSLTTGPNTGELFF.

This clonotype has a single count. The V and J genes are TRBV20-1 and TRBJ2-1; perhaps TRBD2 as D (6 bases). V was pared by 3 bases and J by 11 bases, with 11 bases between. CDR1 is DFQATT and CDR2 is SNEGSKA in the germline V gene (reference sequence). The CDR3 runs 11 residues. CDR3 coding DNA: TGCAGTGCTAGCCCCGGACTACAGCAGTTCTTC. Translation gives CSASPGLQQFF.

The CDR3 sequence is CASSAGVGYTF. For the CDR3, the DNA is TGTGCCAGCAGTGCGGGGGTCGGCTACACCTTC. The chain joins TRBV6-5 to TRBJ1-2; D possibly corresponds to TRBD1 (5 bases). The V end was cut by 5 bases, the J end by 8 bases, with 9 bases between. Looked up from germline, CDR1 is MNHEY and CDR2 is SVGAGI. The CDR3 covers 11 residues.

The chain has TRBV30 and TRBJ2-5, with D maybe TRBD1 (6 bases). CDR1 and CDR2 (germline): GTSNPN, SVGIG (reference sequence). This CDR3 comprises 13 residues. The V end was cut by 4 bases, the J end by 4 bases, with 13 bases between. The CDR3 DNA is TGTGCCTGGAAACAGGGTGGAGGAGAGACCCAGTACTTC. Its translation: CAWKQGGGETQYF.

CDR3 nucleotide sequence: TGTGCCAGCAGCCAAGATCGGCAGGGCGCCTATAATTCACCCCTCCACTTT. It translates to CASSQDRQGAYNSPLHF. V usage is TRBV3-1 and J usage is TRBJ1-6; a weak D match, TRBD1 (5 bases). Germline values: CDR1 LGHDT, CDR2 YNNKEL (reference sequence). V lost 0 bases and J lost 2, with 11 bases in between. This CDR3 is 17 amino acids long.

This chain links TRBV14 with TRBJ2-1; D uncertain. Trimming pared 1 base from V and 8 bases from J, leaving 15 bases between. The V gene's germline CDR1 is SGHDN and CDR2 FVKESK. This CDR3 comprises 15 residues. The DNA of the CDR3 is TGTGCCAGCAGCCAAGCAATGGGGTTTGGGCATGAGCAGTTCTTC. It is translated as CASSQAMGFGHEQFF.

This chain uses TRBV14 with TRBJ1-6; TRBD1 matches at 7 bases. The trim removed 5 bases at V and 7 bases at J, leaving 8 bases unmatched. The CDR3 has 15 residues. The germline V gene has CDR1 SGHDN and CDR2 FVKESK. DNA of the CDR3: TGTGCCAGCAGCTTCGGCCAGGGGGGCAATTCACCCCTCCACTTT. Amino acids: CASSFGQGGNSPLHF.

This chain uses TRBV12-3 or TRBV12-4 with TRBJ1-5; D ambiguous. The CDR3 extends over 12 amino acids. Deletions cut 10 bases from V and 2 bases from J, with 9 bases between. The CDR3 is CATRFGNQPQHF. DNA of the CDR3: TGTGCCACCCGATTTGGCAATCAGCCCCAGCATTTT.

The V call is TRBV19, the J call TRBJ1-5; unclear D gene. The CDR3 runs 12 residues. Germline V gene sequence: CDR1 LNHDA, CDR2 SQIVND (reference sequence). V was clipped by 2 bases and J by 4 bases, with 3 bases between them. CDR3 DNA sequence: TGTGCCAGTAGTATAACAAATCAGCCCCAGCATTTT. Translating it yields CASSITNQPQHF.

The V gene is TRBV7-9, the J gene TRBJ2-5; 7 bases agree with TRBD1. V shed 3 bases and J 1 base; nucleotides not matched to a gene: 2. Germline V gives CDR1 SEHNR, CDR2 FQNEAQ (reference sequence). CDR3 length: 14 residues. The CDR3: CASSFRQGQETQYF. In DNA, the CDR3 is TGTGCCAGCAGCTTTCGACAGGGCCAAGAGACCCAGTACTTC.

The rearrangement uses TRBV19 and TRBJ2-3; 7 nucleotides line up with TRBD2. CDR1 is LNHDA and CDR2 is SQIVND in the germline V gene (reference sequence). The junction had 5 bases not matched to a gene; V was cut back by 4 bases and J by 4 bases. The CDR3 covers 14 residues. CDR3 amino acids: CASSTPGGPDTQYF. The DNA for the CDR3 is TGTGCCAGTAGTACGCCGGGGGGTCCAGATACGCAGTATTTT.

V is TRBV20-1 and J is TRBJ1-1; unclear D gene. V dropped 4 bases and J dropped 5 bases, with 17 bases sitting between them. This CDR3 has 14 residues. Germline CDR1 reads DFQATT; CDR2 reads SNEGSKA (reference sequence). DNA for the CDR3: TGCAGTGCTATAGTCCTGGCAGTGGGAACTGAAGCTTTCTTT. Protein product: CSAIVLAVGTEAFF.

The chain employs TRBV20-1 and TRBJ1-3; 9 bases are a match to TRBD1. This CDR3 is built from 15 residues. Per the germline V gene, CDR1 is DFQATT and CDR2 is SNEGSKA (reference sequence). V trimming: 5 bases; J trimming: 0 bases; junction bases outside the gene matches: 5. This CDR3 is CSARDREVSGNTIYF. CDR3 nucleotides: TGCAGTGCTCGGGACAGGGAAGTCTCTGGAAACACCATATATTTT.